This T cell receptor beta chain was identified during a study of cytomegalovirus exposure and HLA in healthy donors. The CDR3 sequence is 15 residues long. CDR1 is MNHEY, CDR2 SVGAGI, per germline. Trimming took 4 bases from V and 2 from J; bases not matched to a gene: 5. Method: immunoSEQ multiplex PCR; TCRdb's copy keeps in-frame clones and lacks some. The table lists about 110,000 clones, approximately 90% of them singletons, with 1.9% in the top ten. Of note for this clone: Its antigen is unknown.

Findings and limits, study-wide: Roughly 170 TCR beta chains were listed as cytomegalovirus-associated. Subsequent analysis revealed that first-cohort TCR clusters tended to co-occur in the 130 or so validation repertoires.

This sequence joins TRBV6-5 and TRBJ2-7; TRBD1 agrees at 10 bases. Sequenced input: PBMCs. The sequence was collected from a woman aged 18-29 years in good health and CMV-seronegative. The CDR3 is CASSSGTGAAYEQYF. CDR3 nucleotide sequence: TGTGCCAGCAGTTCCGGGACAGGGGCGGCCTACGAGCAGTACTTC.